This T cell receptor (beta chain) was recorded in a study of vaccination effects on CD4 cells after COVID-19. Findings and limits, study-wide: A shortage of convalescent patients and an absence of early post-infection timepoints characterized the study.

ViraFEST used viral peptide pools to expand antigen-specific CD4+ T cells before sequencing. Culture proceeded for nine to ten days, and CD4+ T cells were then isolated. According to the study, vaccine recipients showed no prior SARS-CoV-2 infection and negative nucleocapsid antibodies. This clone has only one observation. Its antigen is still unknown. Data came from immunoSEQ multiplex PCR; TCRdb stores just in-frame clones and leaves some out. The sample shows tens of thousands of clones, roughly 79% of them seen only once. Material: CD4+ T cells from PBMCs cultured with HCoV-NL63 spike peptides, obtained before COVID-19 vaccination. This receptor was identified in a human donor who received a COVID-19 vaccine.

For the CDR3, the DNA is TGTGCCAGCAGTGAAAGTCTAGCGGGGCTCTCTGGGGCCAACGTCCTGACTTTC. This translates into CASSESLAGLSGANVLTF. The gene calls are TRBV2 and TRBJ2-6; the match to TRBD2 covers 9 bases. This CDR3 contains 18 residues. Per the germline V gene, CDR1 is SNHLY and CDR2 is FYNNEI. J lost 0 bases, V lost 2 bases, and 5 bases had no gene match.